This T cell receptor (beta chain) was obtained from a study of T-cell reconstitution after alpha-beta-depleted transplantation in children. A word on this clonotype: Its antigen is not known.

Notes on the study in general: At the one-year point after transplant, T-cell counts and TCRbeta diversity were found to come mostly from T cells that had been newly produced.

Germline V gene lookup returns CDR1 SGHRS and CDR2 YFSETQ. The CDR3 length is 12 residues. The V and J ends lost 5 bases and 9 bases, in that order; junction bases with no gene match: 4. Molecular barcoding with unique molecular identifiers was used for the TCRbeta library. Each CDR3 protein is one row after TCRdb ran MiXCR on the PCR reads. The sample yields some 80,000 distinct CDR3 sequences, about a sixth seen once. The genes are TRBV5-1 and TRBJ2-7, with TRBD2 identical over 11 bases. The material was PBMCs, mostly from graft donor cells, obtained 360 days after TCRalphabeta/CD19-depleted stem cell transplant. The origin of this receptor is a male patient between 2 and 9 years old who had a stem cell transplant for acute lymphoblastic leukemia, so the T cells may come from the graft donor. In DNA form, the CDR3 reads TGCGCCAGCAGTAGCGGGAGGGCCTTGCAGTACTTC. It specifies CASSSGRALQYF.